This passage covers 2 T cell receptor beta chains from one sample sequenced in a study of T cell clonality in common variable immunodeficiency. Whole-study findings and limits: In common variable immunodeficiency, TCR beta chains reportedly carried fewer deletions and N-nucleotide insertions.

Profiling relied on immunoSEQ multiplex PCR, and the TCRdb table lists in-frame clones only, not all of them. Recorded here are several thousand clones, none singletons. The antigens these receptors bind are not known. Sequencing was done on a sample of peripheral blood mononuclear cells. The receptors stem from a human donor with common variable immunodeficiency.

As regards this clone: Since a far larger clone is one base different, this is likely a read error. Read sequence stops 3 residues before the CDR3 end, and the germline J gene provides the missing end. Other DNA sequences in the sample encode the same CDR3. The chain joins TRBV7-9 to TRBJ2-3; 8 nucleotides match TRBD2. V lost 2 bases and J lost 6; bases outside the gene matches: 4. Germline CDR1 is SEHNR and CDR2 is FQNEAQ (reference sequence). CDR3 length equals 14 residues. CDR3 sequence: CASSLTSGTDTQYF. CDR3 DNA (partial): TGTGCCAGCAGCTTAACTAGCGGTACCGATACG.

This clone is classed as medium-sized. The sequenced CDR3 bases are TGTGCCAGCTCTTTCACCGTTTCCCCGGGACAGGGCGATGAAAAA. This encodes CASSFTVSPGQGDEK. The whole CDR3 sequence reads CASSFTVSPGQGDEKLFF. The chain employs TRBV18 and TRBJ1-4, with 9 bases matching TRBD1. The read gets to within 3 residues of the CDR3 end, and the germline J gene fills in the rest. J was trimmed by 6 bases and V by 6 bases; bases with no gene match: 17. The CDR3 runs to 18 residues. Looked up from germline, CDR1 is KGHSH and CDR2 is LQKENI.